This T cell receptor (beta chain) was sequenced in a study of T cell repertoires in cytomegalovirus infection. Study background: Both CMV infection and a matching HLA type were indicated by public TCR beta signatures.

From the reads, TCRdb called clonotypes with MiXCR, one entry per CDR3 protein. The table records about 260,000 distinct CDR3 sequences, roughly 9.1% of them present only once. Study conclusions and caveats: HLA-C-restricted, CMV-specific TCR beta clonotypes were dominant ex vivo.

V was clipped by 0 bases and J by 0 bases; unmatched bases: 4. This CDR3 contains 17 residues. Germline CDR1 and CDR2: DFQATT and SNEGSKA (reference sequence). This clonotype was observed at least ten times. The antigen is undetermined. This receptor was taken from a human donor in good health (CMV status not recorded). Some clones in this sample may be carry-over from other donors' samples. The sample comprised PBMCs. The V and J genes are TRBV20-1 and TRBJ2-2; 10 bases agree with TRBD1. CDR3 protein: CSARDRTGGPNTGELFF. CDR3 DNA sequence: TGCAGTGCTAGAGACCGGACAGGGGGTCCGAACACCGGGGAGCTGTTTTTT.